Listed here are 19 T cell receptor beta chains from one sample, sequenced in a study of post-analysis software for immune sequencing data. Findings of the study overall: Roughly five TRBV segments appeared more often in patients than in controls, and TRBV5-6, TRBV5-1 and TRBV20-1 were among these.

TCR beta cDNA libraries included unique molecular identifiers. TCRdb redid the calling of the PCR reads with MiXCR, one entry per CDR3 protein. Seen here are about 820,000 distinct CDR3 sequences, 53% observed once, and the top ten hold roughly 4.4%. These receptors' targets are unknown. Sequencing input: blood. The source is a girl aged 5-17 years with multiple sclerosis.

The chain is built from TRBV20-1 and TRBJ2-7; possibly TRBD2 for D (6 bases). V was pared by 1 base and J by 6 bases, with 16 bases between. Germline V gene sequence: CDR1 DFQATT, CDR2 SNEGSKA (reference sequence). CDR3 length: 14 amino acids. The CDR3 nucleotides are TGCAGTGCTAGAGGGAGTACAGTGGGGGGCGAGCAGTACTTC. Protein: CSARGSTVGGEQYF.

The chain joins TRBV5-6 to TRBJ2-2; 8 bases align to TRBD1. Trimming cost V 4 bases and J 5 bases; bases outside gene matches: 4. CDR1 is SGHDT, CDR2 YYEEEE, per germline. The CDR3 is 14 residues long. CDR3 loop: CASSLYRGTGELFF. CDR3 DNA: TGTGCCAGCAGCCTTTACAGGGGGACCGGGGAGCTGTTTTTT.

In this sample, this clonotype turned up a few times. J is TRBJ2-5 and V is TRBV29-1; tentatively, D is TRBD2 (5 bases). The germline V gene encodes CDR1 SQVTM and CDR2 ANQGSEA. V lost 8 bases and J 3 bases, leaving 13 bases between the germline ends. CDR3 length: 12 residues. CDR3 sequence reads: CSSRAGEETQYF. CDR3 in DNA: TGCAGCTCAAGGGCCGGGGAAGAGACCCAGTACTTC.

V gene TRBV11-2 combines with J gene TRBJ2-3, with 12 nucleotides matching TRBD1. Germline loops: CDR1 SGHAT, CDR2 FQNNGV. The CDR3 runs 15 residues. V shed 3 bases, J shed 4 bases, and the junction held 2 bases outside the gene matches. DNA for the CDR3: TGTGCCAGCAGCTTCGGGACAGGGGGCGCAGATACGCAGTATTTT. This sequence encodes CASSFGTGGADTQYF.

The chain carries TRBV11-2 and TRBJ1-2; 8 nucleotides match TRBD1. Germline V gene data show CDR1 as SGHAT and CDR2 as FQNNGV. The CDR3 sequence is 13 residues long. J was trimmed by 7 bases and V by 5 bases; bases with no gene match: 6. CDR3 region: CASSAGTGLGYTF. The DNA for the CDR3 is TGTGCCAGCAGCGCCGGGACAGGCCTTGGCTACACCTTC.

This clonotype occurred a few times. V usage is TRBV10-2 and J usage is TRBJ2-3; TRBD2 matches 10 bases. Trimming took 6 bases from V and 6 from J; bases not matched to a gene: 6. The CDR3 is 14 amino acids. CDR1 is WSHSY, CDR2 SAAADI, per germline. This chain's CDR3 is CASSLSGGWDTQYF. CDR3 nucleotides: TGCGCCAGCAGCCTTAGCGGGGGGTGGGATACGCAGTATTTT.

The CDR3 DNA is TGTGCCAGCGGGTCAGATGGGTATGGCTACACCTTC. It codes for CASGSDGYGYTF. The rearrangement joins TRBV7-9 to TRBJ1-2; D remains unclear. In germline, CDR1 is SEHNR, CDR2 FQNEAQ (reference sequence). V gave up 8 bases and J gave up 5 bases, with 12 bases separating them. The CDR3 runs to 12 residues.

The chain joins TRBV29-1 to TRBJ1-2, with D maybe TRBD1 (6 bases). Germline lookup yields CDR1 SQVTM and CDR2 ANQGSEA. V was shortened by 5 bases and J by 7 bases, with 23 bases between the two germline ends. There are 15 residues in the CDR3. The CDR3 region has the DNA TGCAGCGTTAAAAGAGGGACACCGGTAATTAGTGGCTACACCTTC. As protein: CSVKRGTPVISGYTF.

CDR3 loop: CSATDSRAGVTYEQYF. As DNA, the CDR3 is TGCAGTGCAACCGATTCCCGAGCGGGAGTTACCTACGAGCAGTACTTC. The rearrangement links TRBV20-1 to TRBJ2-7; 8 bases agree with TRBD2. In germline, CDR1 is DFQATT, CDR2 SNEGSKA (reference sequence). CDR3 length equals 16 residues. The V and J ends lost 6 bases and 2 bases, in that order; junction bases with no gene match: 15.

The rearrangement uses TRBV7-6 and TRBJ1-2; D is perhaps TRBD1 (5 bases). The CDR3 length is 17 residues. The V and J ends lost 1 base and 0 bases respectively, with 15 bases between them. Germline V gives CDR1 SGHVS, CDR2 FNYEAQ. As DNA, the CDR3 is TGTGCCAGCAGCTTAGGCTTCAGGGAGGATGCTAACTATGGCTACACCTTC. Its translation: CASSLGFREDANYGYTF.

The chain joins TRBV2 to TRBJ2-1, with 11 bases fitting TRBD2. Germline CDR1 reads SNHLY; CDR2 reads FYNNEI. Losses at the gene ends were 9 bases for V and 1 base for J; bases not matched to a gene: 14. The CDR3 consists of 18 residues. The DNA for the CDR3 is TGTGCCAGTAGTACCGGGACTAGCGGAGCTTTTTCCTACAATGAGCAGTTCTTC. Its translation: CASSTGTSGAFSYNEQFF.

The rearrangement joins TRBV6-2 or TRBV6-3 to TRBJ2-7, with TRBD2 matching over 13 bases. V lost 4 bases and J lost 3; bases outside the gene matches: 6. The germline gives CDR1 MNHEY, CDR2 SVGEGT. CDR3 length: 16 residues. The CDR3 region has the DNA TGTGCCAGCAGTTCGGGGACTAGCGGGGACTTCTACGAGCAGTACTTC. Protein sequence: CASSSGTSGDFYEQYF.

On this clonotype: Mismatch with germline at one junction end may stem from a read error. CDR3 nucleotides: TGTGCCAGCAGTGAAAGTTCACAACCCGGGACAGCCAGCACAGATATGCAGTATTTT. Translation gives CASSESSQPGTASTDMQYF. The rearrangement links TRBV6-1 to TRBJ2-3, with TRBD1 matching 7 bases. Germline V gene lookup returns CDR1 MNHNS and CDR2 SASEGT. The CDR3 is 19 amino acids.

This chain links TRBV2 with TRBJ2-4; TRBD2 matches 10 bases. The end of the DNA aligns better with TRBJ2-7, so the J call may be wrong. CDR1 is SNHLY, CDR2 FYNNEI, per germline. CDR3 length: 17 residues. The CDR3 reads CASSPVVAGGPPYEQYF. CDR3 sequence (DNA): TGTGCCAGCAGCCCTGTGGTAGCGGGGGGTCCACCCTACGAGCAGTACTTC.

There are a few counts of this clonotype. The chain links TRBV12-3 or TRBV12-4 to TRBJ2-5; D call uncertain. CDR3 length: 14 residues. Trimming pared 5 bases from V and 1 base from J, leaving 11 bases between. CDR3 nucleotide sequence: TGTGCCAGCAGTCTCGGGCCGCGCCAAGAGACCCAGTACTTC. As protein: CASSLGPRQETQYF.

The rearrangement uses TRBV11-2 and TRBJ2-1; D may be TRBD1 (6 bases). The CDR3 is made up of 14 amino acids. Germline loops: CDR1 SGHAT, CDR2 FQNNGV. Trimming stripped 1 base from V and 12 bases from J, with 16 bases between. Here the CDR3 DNA reads TGTGCCAGCAGCTTAGCCAGGGGAAGTTTATGGCAGTTCTTC. Translated, it gives CASSLARGSLWQFF.

This rearrangement joins TRBV5-1 to TRBJ1-2; unclear D gene. Trimming removed 3 bases at V and 3 bases at J, with 12 bases between. CDR1 is SGHRS and CDR2 is YFSETQ in the germline V gene. CDR3 length: 14 amino acids. DNA for the CDR3: TGCGCCAGCAGCTCGGAAGTAGGACACTATGGCTACACCTTC. It codes for CASSSEVGHYGYTF.

The V call is TRBV25-1, the J call TRBJ2-1; D gene unclear. The germline V and J ends were trimmed by 2 bases and 9 bases, with 14 bases remaining between them. Germline V gives CDR1 MGHDK, CDR2 SYGVNS. The CDR3 runs to 14 residues. CDR3 amino acids: CASSEHYSESEQFF. For the CDR3, the DNA is TGTGCCAGCAGTGAACATTACTCCGAGAGTGAGCAGTTCTTC. Full variable domain (remainder filled in from reference TRBV25-1 and TRBJ2-1): EADIYQTPRYLVIGTGKKITLECSQTMGHDKMYWYQQDPGMELHLIHYSYGVNSTEKGDLSSESTVSRIRTEHFPLTLESARPSHTSQYLCASSEHYSESEQFFGPGTRLTVL.

The chain uses TRBV5-1 and TRBJ2-2; weak D call: TRBD1 (6 bases). Trimming removed 1 base from V and 4 bases from J, with 11 bases in between. This CDR3 has 15 residues. Looked up from germline, CDR1 is SGHRS and CDR2 is YFSETQ. The CDR3 nucleotides are TGCGCCAGCAGCTTGTCACAGGGTGTCACCGGGGAGCTGTTTTTT. Encoded protein: CASSLSQGVTGELFF.